This TCR beta chain emerged from a study of T cell repertoires and leukemia-associated antigens. Study-wide context: Approximately 17 million effective reads came from all samples combined. Whole-study results and caveats: The four groups had similar numbers of Vbeta, Jbeta genes and CDR3s. Whether expanded clones are antigen-specific and functional remains untested.

Germline V lookup: CDR1 KGHDR, CDR2 SFDVKD. CDR3 length: 14 amino acids. V lost 0 bases and J lost 9, with 11 bases in between. CD3+ T cells were rested overnight without fetal bovine serum. Each CDR3 protein gets one entry after TCRdb re-called the 5' RACE reads with MiXCR. The repertoire holds about 9,800 distinct CDR3 sequences, around two fifths seen once, with approximately 60% in the top ten. This clonotype is medium-sized (0.01 to 0.1%). The antigen is unknown. The receptor comes from a female donor in good health. Sequenced sample: CD3+ T cells sorted from blood and cultured. The V gene is TRBV24-1, the J gene TRBJ2-1; D remains ambiguous. In DNA form, the CDR3 reads TGTGCCACCAGTGATTTGCGACTCCCGATTGAGCAGTTCTTC. Translating gives CATSDLRLPIEQFF.